Below, 30 T cell receptor beta chains from the same sample are listed, as sequenced in a study of blood T cell repertoires in COVID-19. This table comes from immunoSEQ multiplex PCR, and its TCRdb copy is limited to in-frame clones, with some not included. The repertoire holds roughly 300,000 clones, with about 92% as singletons. Sequencing used PBMCs or T cells enriched from blood (not recorded which). These receptors came from a woman aged 25-40 years who had recovered from COVID-19.

The rearrangement uses TRBV5-4 and TRBJ2-2, with D possibly being TRBD1 (6 bases). Germline CDR1 is SGHNT and CDR2 is YYREEE (reference sequence). CDR3 length equals 15 residues. Trimming stripped 0 bases from V and 7 bases from J, with 13 bases between. Here the CDR3 DNA reads TGTGCCAGCAGCTTGGGGGCAGGGGTAATCGGGGAGCTGTTTTTT. Translating it yields CASSLGAGVIGELFF.

V gene TRBV15 combines with J gene TRBJ2-6; possible D gene TRBD1, 6 bases. Deletions cut 0 bases from V and 0 bases from J, with 9 bases between. The germline CDR1 and CDR2 sequences are LNHNV and YYDKDF (reference sequence). There are 17 residues in the CDR3. The CDR3: CATSREVGGSGANVLTF. The CDR3 bases are TGTGCCACCAGCAGAGAGGTAGGGGGCTCTGGGGCCAACGTCCTGACTTTC.

V usage is TRBV2 and J usage is TRBJ1-1; 7 nucleotides match TRBD1. The CDR3 spans 18 residues. The J segment lost 1 base and the V segment lost 8 bases, leaving 19 bases of the junction unmatched. CDR1 is SNHLY, CDR2 FYNNEI, per germline. The CDR3 DNA is TGTGCCAGCTCATTTCCGGTCAGGGGCGCAGGGGGGAACACTGAAGCTTTCTTT. This gives the protein CASSFPVRGAGGNTEAFF.

This sequence joins TRBV19 and TRBJ2-7, with TRBD1 identical over 7 bases. CDR1 LNHDA and CDR2 SQIVND come from the germline V gene (reference sequence). The CDR3 is made up of 14 amino acids. Trimming at V came to 5 bases and at J to 3 bases, leaving 7 bases not matched to a gene. CDR3 sequence (DNA): TGTGCCAGTAGTCCGAGACAGGGTAGCTACGAGCAGTACTTC. This gives the protein CASSPRQGSYEQYF.

The genes are TRBV24-1 and TRBJ1-1; a possible D gene is TRBD1 (6 bases). The germline V gene encodes CDR1 KGHDR and CDR2 SFDVKD. Trimming left V 5 bases short and J 4 bases short, with 16 bases between. The CDR3 runs 15 residues. The CDR3 DNA reads TGTGCCACCAGTGGTCAAGACAGGTTTGGCACTGAAGCTTTCTTT. It is translated as CATSGQDRFGTEAFF.

V usage is TRBV19 and J usage is TRBJ1-2; 9 bases line up with TRBD1. Trimming cost V 6 bases and J 7 bases; bases outside gene matches: 9. This CDR3 is built from 14 residues. Germline loops: CDR1 LNHDA, CDR2 SQIVND (reference sequence). CDR3 loop: CASRAGQGIGGYTF. CDR3 DNA sequence: TGTGCCAGTAGAGCCGGACAGGGGATCGGTGGCTACACCTTC.

The V gene is TRBV12-3 or TRBV12-4, the J gene TRBJ1-1; no definite D call. The CDR3 has 13 residues. V was clipped by 7 bases and J by 11 bases, with 20 bases between them. CDR3 sequence reads: CASTLSGGWWAFF. CDR3 in DNA: TGTGCCAGCACCCTTTCGGGAGGCTGGTGGGCTTTCTTT.

The chain is built from TRBV4-3 and TRBJ2-3; TRBD2 aligns across 9 bases. V lost 3 bases and J lost 6; bases outside the gene matches: 10. The CDR3 runs to 16 residues. CDR1 LGHNA and CDR2 YSLEER come from the germline V gene. The DNA for the CDR3 is TGCGCCAGCAGCCACAGTAGCGGGAGAGTTGAGGATACGCAGTATTTT. It specifies CASSHSSGRVEDTQYF.

The chain is built from TRBV24-1 and TRBJ2-5, with a possible D match to TRBD1 (5 bases). The CDR3 spans 13 residues. CDR1 is KGHDR and CDR2 is SFDVKD in the germline V gene. V was trimmed by 6 bases and J by 5 bases, leaving 12 bases between them. DNA for the CDR3: TGTGCCACCAGTAGATGGGCAGGGGAGACCCAGTACTTC. Protein product: CATSRWAGETQYF.

CDR3 sequence (DNA): TGTGCCAGCAGCTTAGCGTGGGGCAGCTCCTATAATTCACCCCTCCACTTT. Amino acids: CASSLAWGSSYNSPLHF. The J gene is TRBJ1-6, the V gene TRBV7-2; D is perhaps TRBD1 (5 bases). CDR3 length: 17 amino acids. The germline gives CDR1 SGHTA, CDR2 FQGNSA. Trimming removed 0 bases at V and 0 bases at J, with 9 bases between.

V usage is TRBV11-3 and J usage is TRBJ2-1, with TRBD1 identical over 9 bases. Germline V gene lookup returns CDR1 SGHNT and CDR2 YENEEA. This CDR3 is built from 17 residues. Trimming took 3 bases from V and 0 from J; bases not matched to a gene: 6. The CDR3 reads CASSLGQGTGSYNEQFF. The CDR3 region has the DNA TGTGCCAGCAGCTTGGGACAGGGAACGGGCTCCTACAATGAGCAGTTCTTC. The entire variable domain, with the rest obtained from reference TRBV11-3 and TRBJ2-1, is as follows: EAGVVQSPRYKIIEKKQPVAFWCNPISGHNTLYWYLQNLGQGPELLIRYENEEAVDDSQLPKDRFSAERLKGVDSTLKIQPAELGDSAVYLCASSLGQGTGSYNEQFFGPGTRLTVL.

This chain uses TRBV27 with TRBJ2-4; D is uncertain. Germline-derived CDR1 and CDR2 are MNHEY and SMNVEV (reference sequence). V was pared by 4 bases and J by 4 bases, with 8 bases between. The CDR3 is 13 residues long. The CDR3 loop reads CASSSPPKNIQYF. Written as DNA, the CDR3 is TGTGCCAGCAGTTCCCCCCCTAAAAACATTCAGTACTTC.

In regard to this clone: The germline gene is not matched at one end of the junction; a read error may be the cause. The chain employs TRBV5-6 and TRBJ1-2; 9 nucleotides align to TRBD1. The CDR3 is made up of 15 amino acids. The V gene's germline CDR1 is SGHDT and CDR2 YYEEEE. The CDR3 reads CASSPPGTGRTRAIF. CDR3 coding DNA: TGTGCCAGCAGCCCACCCGGGACAGGGCGAACGCGTGCAATCTTC.

J is TRBJ1-1 and V is TRBV4-2; D ambiguous. The CDR3 covers 13 residues. Trimming took off 1 base at V and 7 bases at J, with 10 bases between the two ends. Per germline, CDR1 LGHNA and CDR2 YNFKEQ. CDR3 region: CASSQGPRDEAFF. DNA of the CDR3: TGTGCCAGCAGCCAAGGACCTCGGGATGAAGCTTTCTTT.

This chain links TRBV5-4 with TRBJ1-2; 7 nucleotides match TRBD1. The germline gives CDR1 SGHNT, CDR2 YYREEE (reference sequence). This CDR3 comprises 14 residues. J was trimmed by 4 bases and V by 4 bases; bases with no gene match: 7. The CDR3 reads CASSPSGQTYGYTF. In nucleotides, the CDR3 is TGTGCCAGCAGCCCCTCGGGACAGACCTATGGCTACACCTTC.

The chain couples TRBV9 to TRBJ1-1, with TRBD1 matching 9 bases. The CDR3 has 14 residues. V trimming: 0 bases; J trimming: 6 bases; junction bases outside the gene matches: 3. Germline V CDR1 and CDR2: SGDLS, YYNGEE. The CDR3 spells CASSVGDRVSEAFF. The CDR3 DNA is TGTGCCAGCAGCGTAGGGGACAGGGTATCTGAAGCTTTCTTT.

The chain has TRBV5-1 and TRBJ2-2, with D perhaps TRBD2 (6 bases). The length of the CDR3 is 15 residues. V gave up 4 bases and J gave up 1 base, with 11 bases separating them. The V gene's germline CDR1 is SGHRS and CDR2 YFSETQ. The CDR3: CASSVIAVNTGELFF. The CDR3 DNA reads TGCGCCAGCAGCGTAATAGCGGTGAACACCGGGGAGCTGTTTTTT.

In this sample, this clone turned up once. The rearrangement joins TRBV4-1 to TRBJ1-3; a weak D match, TRBD1 (5 bases). CDR1 is MGHRA, CDR2 YSYEKL, per germline. Trimming took 0 bases from V and 0 from J, leaving 9 bases between them. The CDR3 spans 16 residues. CDR3 in DNA: TGCGCCAGCAGCCAAGATCCTGACAGCTCTGGAAACACCATATATTTT. Amino acid sequence: CASSQDPDSSGNTIYF.

The chain is built from TRBV4-1 and TRBJ2-6; TRBD1 agrees at 7 bases. The germline V gene encodes CDR1 MGHRA and CDR2 YSYEKL. Trimming cost V 8 bases and J 4 bases; bases outside gene matches: 17. The CDR3 runs 18 residues. CDR3 amino acids: CASATPGQRRGGANVLTF. The CDR3, as DNA: TGCGCCAGCGCCACCCCGGGACAGCGACGAGGAGGGGCCAACGTCCTGACTTTC.

The J gene is TRBJ2-6, the V gene TRBV3-1 (or the pseudogene TRBV3-2), with TRBD1 matching 7 bases. Germline CDR1 reads LGHDT; CDR2 reads YNNKEL (reference sequence). Trimming at V came to 1 base and at J to 4 bases, leaving 10 bases not matched to a gene. This CDR3 has 18 amino acids. The CDR3 here is CASSQGDRVPRGANVLTF. CDR3 nucleotides: TGTGCCAGCAGCCAAGGAGACAGGGTCCCCAGGGGGGCCAACGTCCTGACTTTC.

A few counts support this clone. J is TRBJ2-3 and V is TRBV7-9; D unclear. Germline V lookup: CDR1 SEHNR, CDR2 FQNEAQ (reference sequence). The V end lost 4 bases, the J end lost 0 bases, and 8 bases lay between the germline ends. There are 14 residues in the CDR3. The DNA of the CDR3 is TGTGCCAGCAGCTCTGCGACTAGCACAGATACGCAGTATTTT. Amino acids: CASSSATSTDTQYF.

The chain links TRBV15 to TRBJ1-2; 10 bases agree with TRBD1. The germline gives CDR1 LNHNV, CDR2 YYDKDF (reference sequence). CDR3 length: 14 residues. V lost 8 bases and J lost 8; bases outside the gene matches: 11. Here the CDR3 DNA reads TGTGCCACCGCTCCGGACAGGGGGACGGGAGGCTACACCTTC. It is translated as CATAPDRGTGGYTF.

The rearrangement joins TRBV6-5 to TRBJ1-5, with D perhaps TRBD1 (5 bases). V shed 6 bases and J shed 4 bases, with 13 bases lying between them. From germline, CDR1 is MNHEY and CDR2 SVGAGI. This CDR3 has 14 amino acids. CDR3 loop: CASSSRGGNQPQHF. CDR3 sequence (DNA): TGTGCCAGCAGCTCCCGCGGGGGGAATCAGCCCCAGCATTTT.

This clone was counted a single time. J is TRBJ2-7 and V is TRBV5-1, with 8 bases that match TRBD2. Per the germline V gene, CDR1 is SGHRS and CDR2 is YFSETQ. The CDR3 length is 15 residues. Germline trimming cut 0 bases from V and 0 bases from J; bases unmatched to any gene: 2. CDR3 nucleotides: TGCGCCAGCAGCTTGGGAGCGGGGGTCTCCTACGAGCAGTACTTC. Its translation is CASSLGAGVSYEQYF.

The chain links TRBV28 to TRBJ1-2; no firm D call. CDR1 is MDHEN and CDR2 is SYDVKM in the germline V gene. Trimming took 2 bases from V and 6 from J, leaving 7 bases between them. This CDR3 is built from 12 residues. The CDR3, as DNA: TGTGCCAGCAGTTTAGTCCGGGATGGCTACACCTTC. It is translated as CASSLVRDGYTF.

The chain combines TRBV7-9 with TRBJ2-3, with 8 nucleotides matching TRBD2. With 5 bases clipped from V and 8 bases from J, the junction kept 6 bases outside the gene matches. CDR3 length equals 13 residues. CDR1 and CDR2 from the germline V gene are SEHNR and FQNEAQ (reference sequence). The CDR3 region has the DNA TGTGCCAGCAGCCCTCTAGCGGGCCGTACGCAGTATTTT. As protein: CASSPLAGRTQYF.

The J gene is TRBJ2-5, the V gene TRBV29-1; no firm D call. CDR3 length equals 13 residues. Germline-derived CDR1 and CDR2 are SQVTM and ANQGSEA. Trimming shortened V by 3 bases and J by 1 base, and 9 bases separated the two germline ends. CDR3 bases: TGCAGCGTTGAGGCCAGTGCCCAAGAGACCCAGTACTTC. It yields the protein CSVEASAQETQYF.

The V gene is TRBV5-4, the J gene TRBJ2-5; D uncertain. Germline V gene data show CDR1 as SGHNT and CDR2 as YYREEE (reference sequence). CDR3 length: 15 residues. Trimming left V 2 bases short and J 1 base short, with 12 bases between. The CDR3 loop is CASSFGWVFQETQYF. The CDR3 DNA sequence: TGTGCCAGCAGCTTCGGGTGGGTTTTCCAAGAGACCCAGTACTTC.

The CDR3 loop reads CASSSLAGAHTGELFF. The CDR3 nucleotides are TGTGCCAGCAGCTCTCTAGCGGGGGCTCACACCGGGGAGCTGTTTTTT. The chain joins TRBV5-4 to TRBJ2-2; 10 nucleotides agree with TRBD2. V trimming: 3 bases; J trimming: 3 bases; junction bases outside the gene matches: 5. The germline CDR1 and CDR2 sequences are SGHNT and YYREEE (reference sequence). CDR3 size: 16 residues.

The CDR3 loop is CATSDLTGGYNEQFF. The CDR3 bases are TGTGCCACCAGTGATTTGACAGGGGGCTACAATGAGCAGTTCTTC. V usage is TRBV24-1 and J usage is TRBJ2-1; 8 nucleotides agree with TRBD1. This CDR3 spans 15 amino acids. The V segment lost 0 bases and the J segment 3 bases; nucleotides outside the gene matches: 0. Germline CDR1 reads KGHDR; CDR2 reads SFDVKD.